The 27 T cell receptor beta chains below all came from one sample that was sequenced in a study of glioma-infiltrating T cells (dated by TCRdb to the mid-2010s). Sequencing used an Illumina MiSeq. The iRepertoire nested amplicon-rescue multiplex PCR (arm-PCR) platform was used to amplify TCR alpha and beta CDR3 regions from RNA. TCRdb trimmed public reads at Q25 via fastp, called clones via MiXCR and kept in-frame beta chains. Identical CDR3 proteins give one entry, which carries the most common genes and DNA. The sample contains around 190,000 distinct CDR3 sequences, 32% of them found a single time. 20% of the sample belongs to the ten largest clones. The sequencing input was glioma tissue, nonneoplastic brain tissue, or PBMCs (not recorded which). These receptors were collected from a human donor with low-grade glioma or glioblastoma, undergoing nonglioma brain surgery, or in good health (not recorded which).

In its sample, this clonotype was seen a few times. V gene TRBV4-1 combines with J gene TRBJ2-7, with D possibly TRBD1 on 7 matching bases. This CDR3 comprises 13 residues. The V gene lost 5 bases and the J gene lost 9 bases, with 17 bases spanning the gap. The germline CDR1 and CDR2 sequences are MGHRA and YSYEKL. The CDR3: CASSERDSGSQYF. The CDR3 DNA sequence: TGCGCCAGCAGCGAACGGGACAGCGGGTCGCAGTACTTC.

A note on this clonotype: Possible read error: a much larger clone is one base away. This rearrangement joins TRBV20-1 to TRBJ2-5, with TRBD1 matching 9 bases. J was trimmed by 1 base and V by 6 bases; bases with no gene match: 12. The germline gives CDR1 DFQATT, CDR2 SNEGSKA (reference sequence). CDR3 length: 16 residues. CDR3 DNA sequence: TGCAGTGCCTTGGAGGTAAACAGGGGGCCCCAAGAGACCCAGTACTTC. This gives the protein CSALEVNRGPQETQYF.

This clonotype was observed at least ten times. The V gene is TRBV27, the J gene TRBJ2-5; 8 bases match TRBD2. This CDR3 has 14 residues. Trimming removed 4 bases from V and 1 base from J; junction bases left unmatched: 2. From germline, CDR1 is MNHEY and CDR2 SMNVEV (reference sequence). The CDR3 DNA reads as TGTGCCAGCAGTTCACTAGCGGCCCAAGAGACCCAGTACTTC. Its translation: CASSSLAAQETQYF.

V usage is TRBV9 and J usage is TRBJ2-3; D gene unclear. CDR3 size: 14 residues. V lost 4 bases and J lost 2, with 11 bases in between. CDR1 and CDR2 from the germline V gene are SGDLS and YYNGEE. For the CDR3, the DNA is TGTGCCAGCAGCTACATTGGGGACACAGATACGCAGTATTTT. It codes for CASSYIGDTDTQYF.

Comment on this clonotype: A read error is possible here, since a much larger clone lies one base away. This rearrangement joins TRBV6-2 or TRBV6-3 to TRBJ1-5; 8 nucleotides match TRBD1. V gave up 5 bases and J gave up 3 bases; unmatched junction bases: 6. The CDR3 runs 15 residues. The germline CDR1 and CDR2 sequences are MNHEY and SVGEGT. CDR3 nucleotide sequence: TGTGCCAGCAGTCCCAGACAGGGGCCCAATCAGCCCCAGCATTTT. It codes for CASSPRQGPNQPQHF.

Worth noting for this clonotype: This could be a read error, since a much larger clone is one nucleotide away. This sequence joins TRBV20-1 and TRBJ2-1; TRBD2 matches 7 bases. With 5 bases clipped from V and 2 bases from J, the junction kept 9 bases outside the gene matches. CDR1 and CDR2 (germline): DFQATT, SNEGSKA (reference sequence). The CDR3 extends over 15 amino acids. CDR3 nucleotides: TGCAGTGCTCCCCTAGCGGTACAAACCTACAATGAGCAGTTCTTC. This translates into CSAPLAVQTYNEQFF.

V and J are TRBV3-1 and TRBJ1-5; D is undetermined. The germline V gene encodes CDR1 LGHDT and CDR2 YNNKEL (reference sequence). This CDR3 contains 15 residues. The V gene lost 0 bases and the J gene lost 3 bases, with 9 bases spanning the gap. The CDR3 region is CASSQDSRPNQPQHF. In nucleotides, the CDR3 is TGTGCCAGCAGCCAAGATAGCCGACCCAATCAGCCCCAGCATTTT.

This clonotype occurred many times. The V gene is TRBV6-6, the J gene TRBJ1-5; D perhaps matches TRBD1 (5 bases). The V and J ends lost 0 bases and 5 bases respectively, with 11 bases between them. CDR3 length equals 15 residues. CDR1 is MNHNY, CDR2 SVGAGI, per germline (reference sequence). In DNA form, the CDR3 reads TGTGCCAGCAGTTACTCCGGGGGAAATGATCAGCCCCAGCATTTT. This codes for CASSYSGGNDQPQHF.

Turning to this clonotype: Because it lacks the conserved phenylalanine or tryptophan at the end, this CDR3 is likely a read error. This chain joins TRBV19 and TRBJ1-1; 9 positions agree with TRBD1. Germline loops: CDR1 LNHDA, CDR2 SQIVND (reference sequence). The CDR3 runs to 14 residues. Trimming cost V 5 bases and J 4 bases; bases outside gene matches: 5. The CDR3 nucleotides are TGTGCCAGTAGTCCCCGGGACAGGGCCACTGAAGCTTTCCTT. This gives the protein CASSPRDRATEAFL.

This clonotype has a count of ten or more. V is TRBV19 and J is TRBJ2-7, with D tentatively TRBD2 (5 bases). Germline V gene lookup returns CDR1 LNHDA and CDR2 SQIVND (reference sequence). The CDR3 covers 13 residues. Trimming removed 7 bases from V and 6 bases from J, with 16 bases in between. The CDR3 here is CASTNTAGGEQYF. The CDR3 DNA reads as TGTGCCAGTACTAACACGGCTGGAGGCGAGCAGTACTTC.

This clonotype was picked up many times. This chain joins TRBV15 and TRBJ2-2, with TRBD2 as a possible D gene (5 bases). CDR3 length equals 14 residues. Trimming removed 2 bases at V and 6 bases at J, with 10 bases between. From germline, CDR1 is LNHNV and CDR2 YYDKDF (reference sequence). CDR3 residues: CATSRKLDPGELFF. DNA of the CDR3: TGTGCCACCAGCAGAAAACTAGACCCCGGGGAGCTGTTTTTT. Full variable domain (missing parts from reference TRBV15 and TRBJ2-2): DAMVIQNPRYQVTQFGKPVTLSCSQTLNHNVMYWYQQKSSQAPKLLFHYYDKDFNNEADTPDNFQSRRPNTSFCFLDIRSPGLGDTAMYLCATSRKLDPGELFFGEGSRLTVL.

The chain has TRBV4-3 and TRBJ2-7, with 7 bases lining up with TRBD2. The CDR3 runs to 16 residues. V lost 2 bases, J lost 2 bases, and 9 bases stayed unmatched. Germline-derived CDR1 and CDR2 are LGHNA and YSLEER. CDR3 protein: CASSQWGGREPYEQYF. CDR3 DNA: TGCGCCAGCAGCCAATGGGGGGGTAGGGAGCCCTACGAGCAGTACTTC.

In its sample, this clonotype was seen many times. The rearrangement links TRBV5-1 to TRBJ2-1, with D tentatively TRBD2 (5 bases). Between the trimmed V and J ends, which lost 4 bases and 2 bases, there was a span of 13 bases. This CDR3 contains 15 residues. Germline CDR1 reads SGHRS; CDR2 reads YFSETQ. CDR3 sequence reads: CASSLDSQAYNEQFF. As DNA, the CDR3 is TGCGCCAGCAGCCTGGACTCCCAAGCCTACAATGAGCAGTTCTTC.

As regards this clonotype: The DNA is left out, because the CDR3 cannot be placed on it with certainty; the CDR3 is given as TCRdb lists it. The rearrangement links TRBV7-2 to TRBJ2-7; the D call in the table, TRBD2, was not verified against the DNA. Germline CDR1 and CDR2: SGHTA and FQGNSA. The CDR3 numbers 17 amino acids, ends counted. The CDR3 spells CVSSFGSGGEVIYEQYF.

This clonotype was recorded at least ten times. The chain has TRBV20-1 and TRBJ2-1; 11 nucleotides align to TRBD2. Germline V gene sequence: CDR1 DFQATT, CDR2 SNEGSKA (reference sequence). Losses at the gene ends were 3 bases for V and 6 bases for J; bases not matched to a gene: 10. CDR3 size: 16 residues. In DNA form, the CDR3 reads TGCAGTGCTAGGGCAATCCTAGCGGGAGGCCGCAATGAGCAGTTCTTC. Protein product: CSARAILAGGRNEQFF.

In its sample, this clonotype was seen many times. CDR3 amino acids: CASSYPTVGSVSYEQYF. The CDR3 DNA reads as TGTGCCAGCAGCTACCCCACCGTCGGTTCCGTGTCCTACGAGCAGTACTTC. V gene TRBV6-2 or TRBV6-3 combines with J gene TRBJ2-7; D uncertain. Germline V gene sequence: CDR1 MNHEY, CDR2 SVGEGT. This CDR3 has 17 amino acids. Between the trimmed V and J ends, which lost 6 bases and 1 base, there was a span of 22 bases.

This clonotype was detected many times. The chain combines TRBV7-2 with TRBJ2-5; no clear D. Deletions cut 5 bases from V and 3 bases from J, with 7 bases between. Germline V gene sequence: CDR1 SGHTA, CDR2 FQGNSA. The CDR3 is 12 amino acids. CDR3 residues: CASSASKETQYF. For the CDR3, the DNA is TGTGCCAGCAGCGCCTCCAAAGAGACCCAGTACTTC.

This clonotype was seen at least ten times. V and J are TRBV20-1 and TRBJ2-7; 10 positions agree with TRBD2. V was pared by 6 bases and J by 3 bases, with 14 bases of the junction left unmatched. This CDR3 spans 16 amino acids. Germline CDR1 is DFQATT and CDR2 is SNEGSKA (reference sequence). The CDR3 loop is CSASDFRLAGDYEQYF. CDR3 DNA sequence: TGCAGTGCGTCTGACTTTCGACTAGCGGGTGACTACGAGCAGTACTTC.

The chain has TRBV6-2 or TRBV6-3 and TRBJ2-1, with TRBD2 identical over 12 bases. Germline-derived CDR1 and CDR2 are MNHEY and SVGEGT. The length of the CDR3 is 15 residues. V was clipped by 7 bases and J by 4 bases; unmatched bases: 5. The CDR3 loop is CASMSSGRGYNEQFF. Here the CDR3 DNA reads TGTGCCAGCATGTCTAGCGGGAGGGGATACAATGAGCAGTTCTTC.

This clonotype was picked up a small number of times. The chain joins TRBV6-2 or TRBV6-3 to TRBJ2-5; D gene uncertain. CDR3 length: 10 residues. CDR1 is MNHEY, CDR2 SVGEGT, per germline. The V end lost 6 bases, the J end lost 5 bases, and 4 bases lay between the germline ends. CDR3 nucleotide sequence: TGTGCCAGCAGCTCGGAGACCCAGTACTTC. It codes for CASSSETQYF.

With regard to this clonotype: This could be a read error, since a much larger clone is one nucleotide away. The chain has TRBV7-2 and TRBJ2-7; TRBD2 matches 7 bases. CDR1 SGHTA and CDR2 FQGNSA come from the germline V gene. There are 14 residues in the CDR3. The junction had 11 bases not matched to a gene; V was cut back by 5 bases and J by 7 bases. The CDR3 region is CASSRGLVYNEQYF. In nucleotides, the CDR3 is TGTGCCAGCAGCCGCGGACTAGTGTACAATGAGCAGTACTTC.

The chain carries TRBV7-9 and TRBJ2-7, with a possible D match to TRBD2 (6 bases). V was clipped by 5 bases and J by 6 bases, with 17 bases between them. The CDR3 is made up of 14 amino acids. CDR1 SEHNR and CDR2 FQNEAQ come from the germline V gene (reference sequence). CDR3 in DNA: TGTGCCAGCAGCCGCGGGCGCCAGGGAGGCGAGCAGTACTTC. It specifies CASSRGRQGGEQYF.

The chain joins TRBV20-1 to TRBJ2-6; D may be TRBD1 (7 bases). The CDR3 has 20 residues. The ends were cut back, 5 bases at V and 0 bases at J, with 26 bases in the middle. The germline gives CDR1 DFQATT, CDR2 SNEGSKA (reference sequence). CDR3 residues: CSARYPPARQGGSGANVLTF. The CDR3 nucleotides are TGCAGTGCTCGCTACCCCCCAGCACGACAGGGAGGCTCTGGGGCCAACGTCCTGACTTTC.

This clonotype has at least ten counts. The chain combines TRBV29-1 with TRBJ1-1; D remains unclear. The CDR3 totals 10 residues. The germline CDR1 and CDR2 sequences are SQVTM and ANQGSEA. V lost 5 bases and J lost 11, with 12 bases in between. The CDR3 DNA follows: TGCAGCGTTACTCACCTTAGGGCTTTCTTT. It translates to CSVTHLRAFF.

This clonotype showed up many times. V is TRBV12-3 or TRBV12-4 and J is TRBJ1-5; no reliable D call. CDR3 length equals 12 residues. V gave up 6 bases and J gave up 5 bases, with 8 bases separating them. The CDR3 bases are TGTGCCAGCAGCTCCATTTATCAGCCCCAGCATTTT. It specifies CASSSIYQPQHF.

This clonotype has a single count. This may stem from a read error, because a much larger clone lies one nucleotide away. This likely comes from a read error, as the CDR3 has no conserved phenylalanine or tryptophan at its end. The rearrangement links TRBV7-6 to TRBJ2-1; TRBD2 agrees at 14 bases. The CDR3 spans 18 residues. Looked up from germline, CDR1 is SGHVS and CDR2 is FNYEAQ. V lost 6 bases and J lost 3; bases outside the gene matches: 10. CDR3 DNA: TGTGCCAGCAGTTCGGGACTAGCGGGAGAGTGGAGCTACAATGAGCAGTTCTTA. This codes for CASSSGLAGEWSYNEQFL.

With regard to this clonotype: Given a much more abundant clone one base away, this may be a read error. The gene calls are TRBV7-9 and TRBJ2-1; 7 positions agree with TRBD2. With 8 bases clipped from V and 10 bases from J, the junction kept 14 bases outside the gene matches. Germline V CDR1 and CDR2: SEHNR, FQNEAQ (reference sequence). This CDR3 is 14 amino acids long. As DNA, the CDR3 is TGTGCCAGCCGGAGGGGAGGGACTACCTACGAGCAGTTCTTC. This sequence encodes CASRRGGTTYEQFF.